The entry below describes one TCR beta chain. Its antigen is as yet unknown. Germline CDR1 reads SGHVS; CDR2 reads FQNEAQ. This CDR3 spans 11 amino acids. V was clipped by 2 bases and J by 6 bases, with 5 bases between them. Profiling relied on immunoSEQ multiplex PCR, and the TCRdb table lists in-frame clones only, not all of them. The repertoire includes about 120,000 clones, 94% of them detected once, and roughly 1.5% sits in the top ten. The sample belongs to a study of siplizumab effects on memory and regulatory T cells. Findings of the study overall: About 80-96% of proliferating CD4+ or CD8+ clones had no assignable naive or memory phenotype.

The gene calls are TRBV7-8 and TRBJ2-7, with D hard to call. Source material: non-Treg CD4+ T cells sorted from blood. This receptor was identified in a human donor in good health. The CDR3 region is CASSLTGEQYF. CDR3 DNA: TGTGCCAGCAGCTTAACCGGCGAGCAGTACTTC.